What follows is one T cell receptor beta chain and its context. The specificity of this receptor is unknown. No quality values exist for individual bases; no much larger clone is one base distant. Peripheral blood CD8+ and CD4+ T cells from healthy donors, Susac syndrome patients and multiple sclerosis patients were profiled using high-throughput TCR beta sequencing. Healthy donors were age- and sex-matched controls. CD8+ TEMRA cells were enriched by FACS, while bulk CD8+ and CD4+ T cells were purified by magnetic negative isolation. Blood was drawn into EDTA tubes, processed within 24 hours, and PBMCs were isolated by density gradient centrifugation. PBMCs destined for TCR sequencing were cryopreserved in liquid nitrogen and later thawed in a 37 °C water bath. The sorted or isolated CD4+, CD8+ and CD8+ TEMRA cells reached a purity of at least 90%. RNA was extracted using the RNeasy kit, and roughly 0.5 to 1 ug of the RNA was reverse transcribed with random hexamers. TCR beta CDR3 regions were amplified with the immunoSEQ multiplex PCR assay covering 54 Vbeta and 13 Jbeta segments. Bias from PCR amplification was corrected by using a synthetic template baseline for primer optimization and for computational correction. Per the source publication's procedure: Only productive sequences were kept, with reads annotated to V, D and J genes according to IMGT and analyzed in immunoSEQ Analyzer. Clonality was calculated as one minus the Shannon entropy normalized by log2 of the number of productive unique sequences. For each patient and control, public and private clones were evaluated within the 100 most prevalent clones. Clones were defined as Susac-specific when absent from the healthy and MS cohorts, from about 970 published viral clones and from other ImmuneACCESS disease sequences. TCRdb trimmed public reads at Q25 via fastp, called clones via MiXCR and kept in-frame beta chains. Rows with one shared CDR3 protein collapse into an entry with the most common genes and DNA. These V and J calls are TCRdb output, not the study's own analysis. In all, the sample holds some 180,000 distinct CDR3 sequences, and about 95% of those were seen once. The ten largest clones take up 0.085% to 0.12% of the sample.

The data were obtained in a study of CD8 T cells in Susac syndrome (dated by TCRdb to about 2019). Background on the whole study: The study used repertoire sequencing to test whether antigen drove CD8+ T cell activation and differentiation in Susac syndrome.

Study-wide conclusions, independent of this receptor: The number of individuals in the TCR sequencing and HLA analysis was recognized as being relatively small.

Per the germline V gene, SGHDN is the CDR1 and FVKESK is the CDR2. V has 4 bases trimmed and J has 4 bases trimmed; junction bases matching no gene number 8. The CDR3 spans 18 residues, from the cysteine through the phenylalanine. Only CDR3 DNA is held: 54 bases, read in frame from base 1. The sequence is built from TRBV14 and TRBJ2-6, with 12 bases matching TRBD1. Sample: CD4+ T cells from PBMCs. The sequence was obtained from a human donor in good health. The CDR3: CASSPLGQGAWGANVLTF. The nucleotide sequence reads TGTGCCAGCAGCCCTCTGGGACAGGGGGCATGGGGGGCCAACGTCCTGACTTTC.